A selection of T cell receptor beta chains follows, all from one sample in a study of regulatory T cells in long-lasting Graves disease. TCRdb re-called the multiplex PCR reads through MiXCR, storing one row per CDR3 protein. This sample has 500,000 or so distinct CDR3 sequences, with about 15% found just once. This same sample was also part of a study on T cells in Graves' hyperthyroidism and ophthalmopathy.

Source: peripheral blood mononuclear cells (PBMCs), taken at new diagnosis, from a patient treated with antithyroid drugs. These receptors all come from a woman aged 40-60 years with Graves disease. CDR3s include the opening cysteine and the closing phenylalanine or tryptophan. D genes are given only for firm matches. Clone size appears in some rows only: once, few, many, or a class for an expanded clone.

DNA: TGTGCCAGCAGCCCAAGATCGGGACCTAATGAAAAACTGTTTTTT
CDR3: CASSPRSGPNEKLFF
D: NA
size: many
V: TRBV3-1
J: TRBJ1-4

DNA: TGTGCCAGCAGCGCCCGGGGCAGAAGTGAGCAGTTCTTC
CDR3: CASSARGRSEQFF
D: NA
size: few
V: TRBV7-3
J: TRBJ2-1

DNA: TGTGCCAGCAGCCAAGGTTATTCCTACAATGAGCAGTTCTTC
CDR3: CASSQGYSYNEQFF
D: NA
size: few
V: TRBV14
J: TRBJ2-1

DNA: TGTGCCAGCAGCCCCCACGGCCGCGAGCAGTACTTC
CDR3: CASSPHGREQYF
D: NA
size: few
V: TRBV11-2
J: TRBJ2-7

DNA: TGTGCCAGCAGCTTGTCGGGTCTGGGAGCGGACTATGGCTACACCTTC
CDR3: CASSLSGLGADYGYTF
D: NA
size: few
V: TRBV5-4
J: TRBJ1-2

DNA: TGTGCCTGGAGTATTGGGAACTATGGCTACACCTTC
CDR3: CAWSIGNYGYTF
D: NA
size: NA
V: TRBV30
J: TRBJ1-2

DNA: TGTGCCAGCAGTTACTCTCCCAGGCCGGGGGTGGAGACCCAGTACTTC
CDR3: CASSYSPRPGVETQYF
D: NA
size: NA
V: TRBV6-5
J: TRBJ2-5

DNA: TGTGCCAGTAGTCAACGGGACAGTCGAAGCCCAGATACGCAGTATTTT
CDR3: CASSQRDSRSPDTQYF
D: TRBD1
size: NA
V: TRBV19
J: TRBJ2-3

DNA: TGTGCCAGCAGTGAAAACAGGGGGGCGAGGGATGGCTACACCTTC
CDR3: CASSENRGARDGYTF
D: TRBD1
size: many
V: TRBV6-1
J: TRBJ1-2

DNA: TGTGCCATCAGTGAGCGCCTTGAGTTGGGGGCGGCCTATCGTGGCTACACCTTC
CDR3: CAISERLELGAAYRGYTF
D: NA
size: NA
V: TRBV10-3
J: TRBJ1-2

DNA: TGTGCCAGCAGCTTAGTAGCGGAGAACACTGAAGCTTTCTTT
CDR3: CASSLVAENTEAFF
D: NA
size: NA
V: TRBV7-9
J: TRBJ1-1

DNA: TGTGCCAGCAGCGCCTACCTAGGGGCCGACTATGGCTACACCTTC
CDR3: CASSAYLGADYGYTF
D: NA
size: NA
V: TRBV7-2
J: TRBJ1-2

DNA: TGTGCCACCAGCAGAAAAGGATTTACGGTGGGCAATCAGCCCCAGCATTTT
CDR3: CATSRKGFTVGNQPQHF
D: NA
size: few
V: TRBV15
J: TRBJ1-5

DNA: TGTGCCAGCAGCTTAGTACAGGGGGAACTCTTT
CDR3: CASSLVQGELF
D: TRBD1
size: NA
V: TRBV7-9
J: TRBJ1-1

DNA: TGTGCCAGCAGCTCCACGGGCGGTGGCAGCTACAATGAGCAGTTCTTC
CDR3: CASSSTGGGSYNEQFF
D: NA
size: many
V: TRBV11-2
J: TRBJ2-1

DNA: TGTGCCAGCAGTAACCGACTAGGGGCCACAGATACGCAGTATTTT
CDR3: CASSNRLGATDTQYF
D: NA
size: NA
V: TRBV12-3/TRBV12-4
J: TRBJ2-3

DNA: TGTGCCAGCAGCTTAGTGGGCACGGTAACAGGGGGCCAAGAGACCCAGTACTTC
CDR3: CASSLVGTVTGGQETQYF
D: TRBD1
size: few
V: TRBV7-3
J: TRBJ2-5

DNA: TGTGCCAGCAGTGGAAGGGGGGGCTCCTACAATGAGCAGTTCTTC
CDR3: CASSGRGGSYNEQFF
D: NA
size: many
V: TRBV6-2/TRBV6-3
J: TRBJ2-1

DNA: TGTGCCATCAGTGAGCCCAGGGGGGGCCTTTCCAGCTCCTACAATGAGCAGTTCTTC
CDR3: CAISEPRGGLSSSYNEQFF
D: NA
size: many
V: TRBV10-3
J: TRBJ2-1

DNA: TGCAGTGCCGCGGCCCCAAGAGGCTACACCTTC
CDR3: CSAAAPRGYTF
D: NA
size: many
V: TRBV20-1
J: TRBJ1-2

DNA: TGTGCCAGCTCACTCAACTCCGGGAGCGCAACGACCCAGTACTTC
CDR3: CASSLNSGSATTQYF
D: NA
size: many
V: TRBV18
J: TRBJ2-5

DNA: TGTGCCAGCAGCTTTTCGTCCGTTTACGAGCAGTACTTC
CDR3: CASSFSSVYEQYF
D: NA
size: NA
V: TRBV7-2
J: TRBJ2-7

DNA: TGTGCCAGCAGCTTGTTCGGGGGTAACACAGATACGCAGTATTTT
CDR3: CASSLFGGNTDTQYF
D: NA
size: many
V: TRBV7-8
J: TRBJ2-3

DNA: TGTGCCAGTAGTATAGTCGGGACAACCAAGGCCTTCACCGGGGAGCTGTTTTTT
CDR3: CASSIVGTTKAFTGELFF
D: NA
size: NA
V: TRBV19
J: TRBJ2-2